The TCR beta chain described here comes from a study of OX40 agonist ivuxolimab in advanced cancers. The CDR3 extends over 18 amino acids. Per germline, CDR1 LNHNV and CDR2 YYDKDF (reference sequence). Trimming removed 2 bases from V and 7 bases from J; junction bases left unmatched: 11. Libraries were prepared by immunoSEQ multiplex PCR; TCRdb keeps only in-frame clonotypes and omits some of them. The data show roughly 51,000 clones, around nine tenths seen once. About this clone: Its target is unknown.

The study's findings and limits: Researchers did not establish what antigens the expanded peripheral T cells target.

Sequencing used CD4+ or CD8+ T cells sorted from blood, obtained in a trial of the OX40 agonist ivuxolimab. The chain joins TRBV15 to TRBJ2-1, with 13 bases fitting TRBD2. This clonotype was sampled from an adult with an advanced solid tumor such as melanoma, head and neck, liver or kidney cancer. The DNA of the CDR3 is TGTGCCACCAGCAGATATCCCCCGGGACTAGCGGGAAAAAATGAGCAGTTCTTC. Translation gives CATSRYPPGLAGKNEQFF.